A selection of T cell receptor beta chains follows, all from one sample in a study of vaccination and CD4 T cells after COVID-19. The antigens of these receptors remain unknown. TCRdb fed the PCR reads into MiXCR, producing one record per CDR3 protein. The sample has 8,500 to 14,000 distinct CDR3 sequences, 65% to 75% seen once. Sequencing used CD4+ T cells from blood, cultured in vitro. These receptors were obtained from a human donor who had recovered from COVID-19. Each CDR3 is given with its conserved first and last residue. D genes are given only for firm matches. Not all rows give a size; the values are once, few, many and, for expanded clones, a class.

TRBJ1-2	TRBV12-3/TRBV12-4	few	NA	CASSPMGVSYGYTF	TGTGCCAGCAGCCCGATGGGGGTTTCCTATGGCTACACCTTC
TRBJ1-1	TRBV14	medium-sized	NA	CASSQQIKNTEAFF	TGTGCCAGCAGCCAACAGATAAAGAACACTGAAGCTTTCTTT
TRBJ1-2	TRBV12-3/TRBV12-4	NA	TRBD1	CASSSRDRDGYTF	TGTGCCAGCAGTTCCCGGGACAGGGACGGCTACACCTTC
TRBJ2-1	TRBV10-1	NA	TRBD1	CASIGQGLRNEQFF	TGCGCCAGCATTGGACAGGGACTGAGGAATGAGCAGTTCTTC
TRBJ1-5	TRBV20-1	NA	NA	CSARGPNQPQHF	TGCAGTGCTAGGGGTCCCAATCAGCCCCAGCATTTT
TRBJ2-7	TRBV5-1	NA	NA	CASSFSAGPAYEQYF	TGCGCCAGCAGCTTTAGTGCAGGGCCCGCCTACGAGCAGTACTTC
TRBJ1-2	TRBV20-1	NA	NA	CSASGGASGYTF	TGCAGTGCTAGTGGGGGGGCAAGTGGCTACACCTTC
TRBJ2-4	TRBV3-1	NA	NA	CASSQVGRPKNIQYF	TGTGCCAGCAGCCAAGTGGGCAGGCCCAAAAACATTCAGTACTTC
TRBJ2-2	TRBV7-8	NA	NA	CASSLEQNTGELFF	TGTGCCAGCAGCTTAGAACAGAACACCGGGGAGCTGTTTTTT
TRBJ1-3	TRBV2	NA	NA	CASSPSDGAGNTIYF	TGTGCCAGCAGTCCAAGCGACGGTGCTGGAAACACCATATATTTT
TRBJ2-7	TRBV21-1	NA	NA	CASKCGGTSSYEQYF	TGTGCCAGCAAGTGTGGCGGGACCAGCTCCTACGAGCAGTACTTC